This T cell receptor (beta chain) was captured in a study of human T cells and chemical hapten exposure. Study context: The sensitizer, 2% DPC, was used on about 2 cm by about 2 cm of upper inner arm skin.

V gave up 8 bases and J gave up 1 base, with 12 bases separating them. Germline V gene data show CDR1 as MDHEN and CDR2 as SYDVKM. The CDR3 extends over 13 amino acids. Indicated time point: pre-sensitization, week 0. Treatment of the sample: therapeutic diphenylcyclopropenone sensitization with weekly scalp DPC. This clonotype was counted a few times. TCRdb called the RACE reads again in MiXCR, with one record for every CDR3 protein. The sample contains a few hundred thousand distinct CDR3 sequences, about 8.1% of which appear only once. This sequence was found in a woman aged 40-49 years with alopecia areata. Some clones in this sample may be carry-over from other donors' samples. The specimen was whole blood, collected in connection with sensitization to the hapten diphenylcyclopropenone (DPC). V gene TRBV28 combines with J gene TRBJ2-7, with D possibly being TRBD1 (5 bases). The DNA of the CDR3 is TGTGCCAGCCTGAAGGCAGGGTCCTACGAGCAGTACTTC. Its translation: CASLKAGSYEQYF. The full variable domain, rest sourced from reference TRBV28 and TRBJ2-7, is DVKVTQSSRYLVKRTGEKVFLECVQDMDHENMFWYRQDPGLGLRLIYFSYDVKMKEKGDIPEGYSVSREKKERFSLILESASTNQTSMYLCASLKAGSYEQYFGPGTRLTVT.